The 31 T cell receptor beta chains listed next were all sequenced from one sample in a study of blood T cell repertoires in COVID-19. This table comes from immunoSEQ multiplex PCR, and its TCRdb copy is limited to in-frame clones, with some not included. The sample carries 150,000 or so clones, about 80% recorded once. The sample comprised PBMCs or T cells enriched from blood (not recorded which). Source of these receptors: a man aged 50 or older who had recovered from COVID-19.

This clone was found once. V gene TRBV19 combines with J gene TRBJ2-2, with 10 bases lining up with TRBD2. The CDR3 totals 14 residues. Germline V CDR1 and CDR2: LNHDA, SQIVND (reference sequence). Trimming took 8 bases from V and 7 from J; bases not matched to a gene: 7. The CDR3 region has the DNA TGTGCCAGTGCGCTAGCGGGAGTTATCGGGGAGCTGTTTTTT. It is translated as CASALAGVIGELFF.

This clone appeared a single time. The V gene is TRBV16, the J gene TRBJ1-5; perhaps TRBD1 as D (6 bases). Trimming shortened V by 1 base and J by 7 bases, and 8 bases separated the two germline ends. Germline V lookup: CDR1 KGHSY, CDR2 FQNENV. This CDR3 has 13 residues. Here the CDR3 reads CASSQYRDQPQHF. The CDR3 coding sequence is TGTGCCAGCAGCCAATACAGGGACCAGCCCCAGCATTTT.

The rearrangement links TRBV18 to TRBJ2-1, with unresolved D. The CDR3 covers 13 residues. Trimming took off 5 bases at V and 8 bases at J, with 13 bases between the two ends. Germline V gene lookup returns CDR1 KGHSH and CDR2 LQKENI. The CDR3 loop reads CASSSDSMHEQFF. CDR3 nucleotides: TGTGCCAGCTCATCAGATTCCATGCATGAGCAGTTCTTC.

The J gene is TRBJ1-2, the V gene TRBV11-2, with TRBD1 matching 7 bases. CDR3 size: 13 residues. After removal of 5 bases from V and 3 bases from J, the junction contained 3 bases not matched to a gene. Germline CDR1 SGHAT, CDR2 FQNNGV. Here the CDR3 reads CASSLGTDYGYTF. In DNA form, the CDR3 reads TGTGCCAGCAGCCTAGGGACAGACTATGGCTACACCTTC. Variable domain in full (rest from reference TRBV11-2 and TRBJ1-2): EAGVAQSPRYKIIEKRQSVAFWCNPISGHATLYWYQQILGQGPKLLIQFQNNGVVDDSQLPKDRFSAERLKGVDSTLKIQPAKLEDSAVYLCASSLGTDYGYTFGSGTRLTVV.

This clone was observed at least ten times. This sequence joins TRBV15 and TRBJ1-2, with 8 positions matching TRBD1. The V gene end was trimmed by 0 bases and the J gene end by 7 bases; junction bases not matched to a gene: 10. Germline lookup yields CDR1 LNHNV and CDR2 YYDKDF (reference sequence). CDR3 length: 16 residues. The CDR3 bases are TGTGCCACCAGCAGAGATGCGCCGACAGGGGTGGGTGGCTACACCTTC. The encoded protein is CATSRDAPTGVGGYTF. Filled out from reference TRBV15 and TRBJ1-2, the complete variable domain reads DAMVIQNPRYQVTQFGKPVTLSCSQTLNHNVMYWYQQKSSQAPKLLFHYYDKDFNNEADTPDNFQSRRPNTSFCFLDIRSPGLGDTAMYLCATSRDAPTGVGGYTFGSGTRLTVV.

V usage is TRBV5-1 and J usage is TRBJ2-7, with 8 bases fitting TRBD2. The V gene end was trimmed by 1 base and the J gene end by 0 bases; junction bases not matched to a gene: 15. Germline CDR1 and CDR2: SGHRS and YFSETQ. This CDR3 comprises 19 residues. The CDR3 nucleotides are TGCGCCAGCAGCTTGCTGGCGGGAGGCGCAAGCACGATCTCCTACGAGCAGTACTTC. The encoded protein is CASSLLAGGASTISYEQYF.

The chain employs TRBV30 and TRBJ1-1; D gene ambiguous. The CDR3 contains 13 residues. CDR1 is GTSNPN and CDR2 is SVGIG in the germline V gene (reference sequence). The germline V and J ends were trimmed by 4 bases and 4 bases, with 13 bases remaining between them. The CDR3, as DNA: TGTGCCTGGAAGCGTGTGGTGGGCACTGAAGCTTTCTTT. Residues: CAWKRVVGTEAFF.

The count of this clone is one. J is TRBJ2-7 and V is TRBV11-2, with a tentative D call TRBD2 (5 bases). Deletions cut 2 bases from V and 5 bases from J, with 7 bases between. The CDR3 totals 12 residues. Germline assignment: CDR1 SGHAT and CDR2 FQNNGV. The CDR3 nucleotides are TGTGCCAGCAGCTTATCGAGGGACGAGCAGTACTTC. Translation: CASSLSRDEQYF.

The chain joins TRBV3-1 (or the pseudogene TRBV3-2) to TRBJ2-1; 8 bases fit TRBD2. CDR3 length equals 14 residues. V gave up 0 bases and J gave up 10 bases; unmatched junction bases: 5. Germline CDR1 LGHDT, CDR2 YNNKEL (reference sequence). The CDR3 nucleotides are TGTGCCAGCAGCCAAGACTACCGGGAGGGGGAGCAGTTCTTC. Its protein product is CASSQDYREGEQFF.

This clone appeared a few times. The rearrangement links TRBV6-2 or TRBV6-3 to TRBJ2-7; perhaps TRBD2 as D (7 bases). V lost 2 bases and J lost 4, with 15 bases in between. The CDR3 totals 15 residues. CDR1 is MNHEY, CDR2 SVGEGT, per germline. CDR3 nucleotide sequence: TGTGCCAGCAGTTACCGGGGGGCGGCTGTATACGAGCAGTACTTC. This codes for CASSYRGAAVYEQYF.

The chain recombines TRBV5-6 with TRBJ1-5; a weak D match, TRBD1 (5 bases). The CDR3 has 14 residues. Trimming removed 2 bases from V and 2 bases from J, with 8 bases in between. Germline values: CDR1 SGHDT, CDR2 YYEEEE. The CDR3 DNA reads as TGTGCCAGCAGCTTTAGCAGGGGCAATCAGCCCCAGCATTTT. Translating gives CASSFSRGNQPQHF.

The V gene is TRBV28, the J gene TRBJ2-1, with D possibly TRBD2 on 6 matching bases. V lost 4 bases and J lost 7, with 11 bases in between. The germline V gene encodes CDR1 MDHEN and CDR2 SYDVKM. CDR3 length: 13 residues. CDR3 region: CASSSWGVNEQFF. The CDR3 DNA reads TGTGCCAGCAGTTCCTGGGGGGTTAATGAGCAGTTCTTC.

The gene calls are TRBV15 and TRBJ2-7; TRBD1 aligns across 9 bases. The V gene's germline CDR1 is LNHNV and CDR2 YYDKDF (reference sequence). The CDR3 is made up of 14 amino acids. Trimming removed 3 bases from V and 6 bases from J; junction bases left unmatched: 6. The CDR3 protein is CATSRGQGDREQYF. Here the CDR3 DNA reads TGTGCCACCAGCAGGGGACAGGGTGATCGCGAGCAGTACTTC. Using reference TRBV15 and TRBJ2-7 for the parts outside the CDR3, the full variable domain is DAMVIQNPRYQVTQFGKPVTLSCSQTLNHNVMYWYQQKSSQAPKLLFHYYDKDFNNEADTPDNFQSRRPNTSFCFLDIRSPGLGDTAMYLCATSRGQGDREQYFGPGTRLTVT.

The rearrangement uses TRBV28 and TRBJ1-2; possibly TRBD1 for D (6 bases). This CDR3 comprises 13 residues. Looked up from germline, CDR1 is MDHEN and CDR2 is SYDVKM. The V gene lost 7 bases and the J gene lost 8 bases, with 17 bases spanning the gap. Here the CDR3 reads CASIPVGGRGYTF. CDR3 sequence (DNA): TGTGCCAGCATCCCCGTGGGGGGGCGGGGCTACACCTTC.

The table lists this clone with a few counts. This rearrangement joins TRBV28 to TRBJ1-5; TRBD1 is a possible D gene (5 bases). Germline-derived CDR1 and CDR2 are MDHEN and SYDVKM. With 4 bases removed from V and 0 bases from J, the gap between germline ends came to 13 bases. The CDR3 extends over 16 amino acids. The CDR3 loop reads CASSSADRASNQPQHF. In DNA, the CDR3 is TGTGCCAGCAGTTCTGCCGACAGAGCTAGCAATCAGCCCCAGCATTTT.

This clone has a single count. The chain has TRBV24-1 and TRBJ2-7; 7 nucleotides match TRBD1. V gave up 7 bases and J gave up 6 bases; unmatched junction bases: 11. Germline CDR1 KGHDR, CDR2 SFDVKD. This CDR3 region has 14 residues. The CDR3 sequence is CATRPTGSGSEQYF. Written as DNA, the CDR3 is TGTGCCACCAGACCGACAGGGTCAGGAAGCGAGCAGTACTTC.

V is TRBV24-1 and J is TRBJ2-3; D is perhaps TRBD1 (6 bases). Trimming removed 9 bases at V and 1 base at J, with 13 bases between. This CDR3 spans 14 amino acids. Germline CDR1 reads KGHDR; CDR2 reads SFDVKD. CDR3 sequence reads: CATETGSGTDTQYF. In nucleotides, the CDR3 is TGTGCCACCGAAACAGGGTCGGGCACAGATACGCAGTATTTT.

V gene TRBV18 combines with J gene TRBJ1-4, with no clear D. From germline, CDR1 is KGHSH and CDR2 LQKENI. V lost 2 bases, J lost 1 base, and 8 bases lay in between. This CDR3 region has 15 residues. DNA of the CDR3: TGTGCCAGCTCACCAGGGAGAGGAACTAATGAAAAACTGTTTTTT. The encoded protein is CASSPGRGTNEKLFF.

The CDR3 region has the DNA TGTGCCAGCAGTTTCGAGATGGACAGGGTAGCCGGGGCCAACGTCCTGACTTTC. Amino acid sequence: CASSFEMDRVAGANVLTF. The chain combines TRBV27 with TRBJ2-6; 8 bases align to TRBD1. Trimming removed 3 bases from V and 4 bases from J; junction bases left unmatched: 11. The CDR3 runs to 18 residues. Germline CDR1 is MNHEY and CDR2 is SMNVEV (reference sequence). The full variable domain, its missing parts supplied by reference TRBV27 and TRBJ2-6, is EAQVTQNPRYLITVTGKKLTVTCSQNMNHEYMSWYRQDPGLGLRQIYYSMNVEVTDKGDVPEGYKVSRKEKRNFPLILESPSPNQTSLYFCASSFEMDRVAGANVLTFGAGSRLTVL.

This clone was recorded only once. The J gene is TRBJ1-1, the V gene TRBV29-1; TRBD1 agrees at 10 bases. Germline lookup yields CDR1 SQVTM and CDR2 ANQGSEA. V shed 4 bases, J shed 4 bases, and the junction held 6 bases outside the gene matches. The CDR3 is 14 amino acids. The DNA of the CDR3 is TGCAGCGTTGTAAAAAGGACAGGGGGCACTGAAGCTTTCTTT. This codes for CSVVKRTGGTEAFF.

Only one count was recorded for this clone. This sequence joins TRBV27 and TRBJ1-6; D unresolved. The CDR3 totals 18 residues. V lost 1 base, J lost 0 bases, and 13 bases lay in between. Germline V gene lookup returns CDR1 MNHEY and CDR2 SMNVEV (reference sequence). Here the CDR3 DNA reads TGTGCCAGCAGTTTATACGTCACCTCTAGCTCCTATAATTCACCCCTCCACTTT. This encodes CASSLYVTSSSYNSPLHF.

For the CDR3, the DNA is TGTGCCACCGAACTAGCGGGAGGGCGGTTCTTC. Translating it yields CATELAGGRFF. The chain is built from TRBV24-1 and TRBJ2-1; 13 nucleotides line up with TRBD2. Germline V lookup: CDR1 KGHDR, CDR2 SFDVKD. The CDR3 is 11 residues long. After removal of 9 bases from V and 15 bases from J, the junction contained 4 bases not matched to a gene.

V and J are TRBV12-3 or TRBV12-4 and TRBJ2-3; no firm D call. CDR3 length equals 13 residues. Trimming left V 3 bases short and J 4 bases short, with 8 bases between. The CDR3 sequence is CASSFLGPDTQYF. CDR3 DNA sequence: TGTGCCAGCAGTTTTTTGGGCCCAGATACGCAGTATTTT.

The chain recombines TRBV9 with TRBJ1-6; 7 positions agree with TRBD1. V was clipped by 3 bases and J by 10 bases; unmatched bases: 7. The CDR3 sequence is 14 residues long. The germline CDR1 and CDR2 sequences are SGDLS and YYNGEE. The CDR3 reads CASSGRQGRSPLHF. As DNA, the CDR3 is TGTGCCAGCAGCGGTCGACAGGGACGATCACCCCTCCACTTT.

The J gene is TRBJ1-5, the V gene TRBV6-5, with 7 bases matching TRBD1. Germline loops: CDR1 MNHEY, CDR2 SVGAGI. Trimming at V came to 8 bases and at J to 6 bases, leaving 4 bases not matched to a gene. The CDR3 consists of 12 residues. DNA of the CDR3: TGTGCCAGCCAAAACAGGGGTCAGCCCCAGCATTTT. It encodes CASQNRGQPQHF.

The V gene is TRBV28, the J gene TRBJ2-7, with 7 bases lining up with TRBD2. The ends lost 5 bases at V and 5 bases at J; junction bases unmatched: 15. Germline CDR1 and CDR2: MDHEN and SYDVKM. CDR3 length: 16 residues. The CDR3 protein is CASSPWGGTAGHEQYF. The CDR3 coding sequence is TGTGCCAGCAGTCCCTGGGGGGGGACGGCGGGCCACGAGCAGTACTTC.

The rearrangement uses TRBV5-4 and TRBJ2-3; maybe TRBD1 (6 bases). CDR1 is SGHNT and CDR2 is YYREEE in the germline V gene (reference sequence). The CDR3 spans 15 residues. The germline V and J ends were trimmed by 2 bases and 4 bases, with 14 bases remaining between them. As DNA, the CDR3 is TGTGCCAGCAGCTTAGTCTCTGGGGGCTCAGATACGCAGTATTTT. This sequence encodes CASSLVSGGSDTQYF.

The chain carries TRBV28 and TRBJ1-1, with TRBD1 matching 7 bases. Trimming cost V 4 bases and J 6 bases; bases outside gene matches: 8. The germline V gene encodes CDR1 MDHEN and CDR2 SYDVKM. The CDR3 consists of 14 residues. The CDR3 loop is CASSSRQGVAEAFF. The CDR3 coding sequence is TGTGCCAGCAGTTCCCGACAGGGCGTCGCTGAAGCTTTCTTT.

This clone turned up a few times. This chain joins TRBV2 and TRBJ1-2, with D unresolved. Per the germline V gene, CDR1 is SNHLY and CDR2 is FYNNEI. Trimming removed 11 bases at V and 0 bases at J, with 19 bases between. This CDR3 has 15 amino acids. For the CDR3, the DNA is TGTGCCGGGTCCCCTGGAGGGCCAGCTAACTATGGCTACACCTTC. Translated: CAGSPGGPANYGYTF. Drawing the rest from reference TRBV2 and TRBJ1-2, the complete variable domain is EPEVTQTPSHQVTQMGQEVILRCVPISNHLYFYWYRQILGQKVEFLVSFYNNEISEKSEIFDDQFSVERPDGSNFTLKIRSTKLEDSAMYFCAGSPGGPANYGYTFGSGTRLTVV.

This clone showed up just once. This chain links TRBV7-9 with TRBJ2-2; D possibly corresponds to TRBD1 (6 bases). With 2 bases removed from V and 1 base from J, the gap between germline ends came to 17 bases. This CDR3 is built from 18 residues. Germline V gene data show CDR1 as SEHNR and CDR2 as FQNEAQ (reference sequence). The CDR3 is CASSLLLGQPQNTGELFF. Written as DNA, the CDR3 is TGTGCCAGCAGCTTATTGCTAGGACAGCCCCAGAACACCGGGGAGCTGTTTTTT.

The genes are TRBV29-1 and TRBJ1-1; 8 bases match TRBD1. The CDR3 runs 14 residues. Germline CDR1 SQVTM, CDR2 ANQGSEA. V lost 1 base to trimming and J lost 4 bases; unmatched junction nucleotides: 5. CDR3: CSVEVRTGITEAFF. CDR3 DNA sequence: TGCAGCGTTGAAGTAAGGACAGGGATCACTGAAGCTTTCTTT.